This TCR beta chain originates from a study of T cell changes during pregnancy in multiple sclerosis. Germline CDR1 and CDR2: KGHSY and FQNENV. The CDR3 runs 15 residues. Trimming stripped 1 base from V and 5 bases from J, with 15 bases between. Profiled with immunoSEQ multiplex PCR; TCRdb holds only in-frame clones, not every one. The data contain about 54,000 clones, over 80% of them seen just once; the ten biggest clones take up 0.55% to 0.6%. This receptor was obtained from a female donor with multiple sclerosis, enrolled in a pregnancy study. The specimen comprised CD4+ T cells from peripheral blood mononuclear cells, sampled in the first trimester of pregnancy. V gene TRBV16 combines with J gene TRBJ2-7, with a possible D match to TRBD1 (5 bases). In DNA form, the CDR3 reads TGTGCCAGCAGCCAATTGGGGCAGGGCCGGGACGAGCAGTACTTC. Residues: CASSQLGQGRDEQYF. Filled out from reference TRBV16 and TRBJ2-7, the complete variable domain reads GEEVAQTPKHLVRGEGQKAKLYCAPIKGHSYVFWYQQVLKNEFKFLISFQNENVFDETGMPKERFSAKCLPNSPCSLEIQATKLEDSAVYFCASSQLGQGRDEQYFGPGTRLTVT.